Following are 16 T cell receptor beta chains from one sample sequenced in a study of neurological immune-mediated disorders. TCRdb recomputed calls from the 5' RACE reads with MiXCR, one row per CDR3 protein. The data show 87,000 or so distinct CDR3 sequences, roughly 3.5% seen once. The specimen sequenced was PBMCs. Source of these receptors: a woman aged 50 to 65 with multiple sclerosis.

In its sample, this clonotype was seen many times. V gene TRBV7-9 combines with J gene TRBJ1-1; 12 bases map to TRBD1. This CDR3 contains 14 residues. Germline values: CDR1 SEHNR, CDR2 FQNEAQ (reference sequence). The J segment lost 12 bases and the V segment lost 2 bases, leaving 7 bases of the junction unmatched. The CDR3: CASSLRGDRGLSFF. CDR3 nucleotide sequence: TGTGCCAGCAGCTTAAGAGGGGACAGGGGGCTGTCTTTCTTT.

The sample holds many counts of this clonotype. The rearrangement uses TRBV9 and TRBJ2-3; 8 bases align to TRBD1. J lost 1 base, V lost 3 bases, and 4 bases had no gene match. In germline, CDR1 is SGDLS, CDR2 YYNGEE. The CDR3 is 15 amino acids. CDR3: CASSDAGGGTDTQYF. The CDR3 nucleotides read TGTGCCAGCAGCGATGCAGGGGGCGGCACAGATACGCAGTATTTT.

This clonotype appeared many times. The CDR3 sequence: CSAQIVTYEQYF. In DNA, the CDR3 is TGCAGTGCCCAGATCGTAACCTACGAGCAGTACTTC. The chain is built from TRBV20-1 and TRBJ2-7; D gene uncertain. Trimming pared 6 bases from V and 2 bases from J, leaving 11 bases between. CDR3 size: 12 residues. Germline loops: CDR1 DFQATT, CDR2 SNEGSKA (reference sequence).

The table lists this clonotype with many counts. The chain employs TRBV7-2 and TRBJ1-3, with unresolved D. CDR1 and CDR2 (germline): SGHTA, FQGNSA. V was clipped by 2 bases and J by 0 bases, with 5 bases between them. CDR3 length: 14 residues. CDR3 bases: TGTGCCAGCAGCTTAAGTACCTCTGGAAACACCATATATTTT. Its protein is CASSLSTSGNTIYF.

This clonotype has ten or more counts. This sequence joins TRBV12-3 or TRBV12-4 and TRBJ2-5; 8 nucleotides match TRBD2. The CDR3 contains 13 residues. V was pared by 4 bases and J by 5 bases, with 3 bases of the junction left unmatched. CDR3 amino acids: CASSSLAVETQYF. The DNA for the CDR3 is TGTGCCAGCAGTTCACTAGCGGTGGAGACCCAGTACTTC.

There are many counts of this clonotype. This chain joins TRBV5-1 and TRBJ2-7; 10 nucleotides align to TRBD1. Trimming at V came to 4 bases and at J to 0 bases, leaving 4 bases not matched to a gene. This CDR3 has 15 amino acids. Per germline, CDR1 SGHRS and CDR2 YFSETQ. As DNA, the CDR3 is TGCGCCAGCAGCCGGGACAGGGGTAGCTCCTACGAGCAGTACTTC. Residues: CASSRDRGSSYEQYF.

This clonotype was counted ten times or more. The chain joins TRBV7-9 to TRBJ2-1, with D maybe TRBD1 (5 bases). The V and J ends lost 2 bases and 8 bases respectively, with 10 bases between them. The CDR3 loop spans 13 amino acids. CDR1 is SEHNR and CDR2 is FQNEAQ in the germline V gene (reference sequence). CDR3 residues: CASSLTRADEQFF. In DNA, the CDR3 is TGTGCCAGCAGCTTAACCAGGGCCGATGAGCAGTTCTTC. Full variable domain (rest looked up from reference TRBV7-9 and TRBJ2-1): DTGVSQNPRHKITKRGQNVTFRCDPISEHNRLYWYRQTLGQGPEFLTYFQNEAQLEKSRLLSDRFSAERPKGSFSTLEIQRTEQGDSAMYLCASSLTRADEQFFGPGTRLTVL.

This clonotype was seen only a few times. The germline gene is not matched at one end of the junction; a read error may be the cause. The CDR3 DNA sequence: TGTGCCAGCAACCAAAAAACACAGTACACCGGGGAGCTGTTTTTT. The encoded protein is CASNQKTQYTGELFF. This chain connects TRBV14 to TRBJ2-2, with D unresolved. This CDR3 comprises 15 residues. Germline V gene sequence: CDR1 SGHDN, CDR2 FVKESK.

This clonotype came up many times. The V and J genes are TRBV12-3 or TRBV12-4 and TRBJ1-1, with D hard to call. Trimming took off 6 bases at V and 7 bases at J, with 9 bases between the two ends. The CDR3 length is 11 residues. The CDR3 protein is CASRRTNEAFF. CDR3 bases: TGTGCCAGCAGGAGGACTAATGAAGCTTTCTTT.

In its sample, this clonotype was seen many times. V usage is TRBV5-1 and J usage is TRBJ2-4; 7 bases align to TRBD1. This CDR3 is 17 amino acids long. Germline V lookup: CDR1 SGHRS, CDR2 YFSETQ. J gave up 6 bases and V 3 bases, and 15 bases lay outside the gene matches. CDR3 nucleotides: TGCGCCAGCAGCTCGTCACGAGGCCGGGACAGACGAAACATTCAGTACTTC. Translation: CASSSSRGRDRRNIQYF.

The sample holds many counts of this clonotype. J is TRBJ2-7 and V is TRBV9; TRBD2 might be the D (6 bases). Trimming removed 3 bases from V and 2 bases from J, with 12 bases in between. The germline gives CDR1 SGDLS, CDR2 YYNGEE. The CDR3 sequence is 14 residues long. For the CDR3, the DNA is TGTGCCAGCAGCGGGGGGGTGGGACCCTACGAGCAGTACTTC. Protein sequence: CASSGGVGPYEQYF.

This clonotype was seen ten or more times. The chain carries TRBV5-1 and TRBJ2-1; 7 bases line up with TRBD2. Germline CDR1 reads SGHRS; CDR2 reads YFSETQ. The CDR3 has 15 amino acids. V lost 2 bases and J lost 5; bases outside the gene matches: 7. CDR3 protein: CASSFRAGVDNEQFF. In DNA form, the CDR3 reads TGCGCCAGCAGCTTTAGGGCGGGGGTAGACAATGAGCAGTTCTTC.

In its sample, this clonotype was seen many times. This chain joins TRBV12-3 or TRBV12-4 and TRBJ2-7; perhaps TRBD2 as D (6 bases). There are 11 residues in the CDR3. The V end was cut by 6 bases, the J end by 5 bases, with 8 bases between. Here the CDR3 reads CASRGGDEQYF. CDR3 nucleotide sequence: TGTGCCAGCAGGGGCGGGGACGAGCAGTACTTC.

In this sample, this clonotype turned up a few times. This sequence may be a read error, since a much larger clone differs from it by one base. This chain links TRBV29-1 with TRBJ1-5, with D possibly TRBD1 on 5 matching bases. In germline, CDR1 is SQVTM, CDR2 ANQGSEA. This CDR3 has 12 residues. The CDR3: CSVRTGHQHQHF. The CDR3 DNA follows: TGCAGCGTTCGTACGGGGCATCAGCACCAGCATTTT.

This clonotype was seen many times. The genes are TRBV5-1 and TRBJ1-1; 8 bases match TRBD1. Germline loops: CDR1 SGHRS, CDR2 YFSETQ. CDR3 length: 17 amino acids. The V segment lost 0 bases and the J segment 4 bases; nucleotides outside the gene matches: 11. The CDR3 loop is CASSLALRTGSATEAFF. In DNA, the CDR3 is TGCGCCAGCAGCTTGGCCTTAAGGACAGGGTCGGCCACTGAAGCTTTCTTT.

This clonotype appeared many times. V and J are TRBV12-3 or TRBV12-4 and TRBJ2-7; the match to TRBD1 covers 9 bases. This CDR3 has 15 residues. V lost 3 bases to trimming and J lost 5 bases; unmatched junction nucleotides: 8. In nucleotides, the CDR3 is TGTGCCAGCAGTTTGACCGGGACAGGGACCCACGAGCAGTACTTC. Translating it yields CASSLTGTGTHEQYF.